This T cell receptor beta chain was sequenced for a study of T cells in narcolepsy. The study's findings and limits: Same-patient CSF and blood CD4+ T cell clonotypes included HCRT-specific and TRIB2-specific autoreactive ones. Autoreactive clonotypes reportedly recurred in blood of same and different patients, not controls.

The CDR3 contains 12 residues. Trimming shortened V by 6 bases and J by 2 bases, and 7 bases separated the two germline ends. CDR1 and CDR2 from the germline V gene are SNHLY and FYNNEI. In regard to this clone: Its antigen is currently unknown.

Profiled with immunoSEQ multiplex PCR; TCRdb holds only in-frame clones, not every one. This repertoire shows around 27,000 clones, around 82% found once; its top ten account for about 1%. Specimen: CD45RA- memory CD4+ T cells from PBMCs. This TCR derives from a human donor with narcolepsy. The chain combines TRBV2 with TRBJ2-5; possibly TRBD2 for D (5 bases). The chain's CDR3 is CASRPGQETQYF. The CDR3, as DNA: TGTGCCAGCAGGCCGGGACAAGAGACCCAGTACTTC. The entire variable domain, with the rest obtained from reference TRBV2 and TRBJ2-5, is as follows: EPEVTQTPSHQVTQMGQEVILRCVPISNHLYFYWYRQILGQKVEFLVSFYNNEISEKSEIFDDQFSVERPDGSNFTLKIRSTKLEDSAMYFCASRPGQETQYFGPGTRLLVL.